This T cell receptor beta chain derives from a study of shared clonotypes between healthy human individuals (dated by TCRdb to between 2020 and 2021). Concerning the study at large: The cohort comprised a couple of women and a few men aged 18 to 49 years. Per donor, three plates each were used for CD4 naive and CD4 memory, two for CD8 naive, and one for CD8 memory. To estimate repertoire size and how much clonotype sharing occurs between individuals, the study deeply sequenced the blood TCR repertoires of five healthy adults. Libraries were prepared and TCR repertoires were sequenced by different laboratories using diverse techniques, in order to increase sequencing depth and limit assay-specific biases. Each donor's leukapheresis produced roughly between roughly 0.94 and 9.5 billion PBMCs. What the research found in general, with its limitations: Compared with non-shared clonotypes, the clonotypes found in all four sorted-subset donors had higher generation probabilities. Estimated clonotype richness was generally larger for naive than for memory subsets. Pairwise subsampling indicated that sequencing depth was expected to affect the degree of clonotype sharing among donors. Sampling was restricted to blood, and TCR repertoires in tissue are likely to differ from TCR repertoires in blood. Because the study included only a small number of donors, the genetic and exposure-history diversity represented was limited. When several donors were compared, the shared fraction of clonotypes was 5% to 6.5% for naive CD4, more than 3% for naive CD8, 2.3% for memory CD4, and roughly 0.4% for memory CD8. Incomplete sequencing was indicated by rarefaction of sorted-subset datasets, despite the large sequencing depth.

From the germline V gene (reference sequence), CDR1 is GTSNPN and CDR2 is SVGIG. Spanning cysteine to phenylalanine, the CDR3 consists of 11 amino acids. Here the CDR3 DNA is all that survives: 33 bases in frame from base 1. Turning to this clone: Its binding antigen is unknown. Germline is not matched at one junction end, which may reflect a read error.

Healthy HIV-negative adults with no recently reported acute infections or vaccinations were included as donors. Every donor was a Caucasian adult residing in Nashville, Tennessee, USA. Magnetic negative selection was used to enrich CD4+ T cells, after which naive cells were positively selected on CD45RA and the negative fraction became the memory subset. After blood collection by leukapheresis, PBMCs were isolated using Ficoll-Histopaque density gradient centrifugation and then cryopreserved in the vapor phase of liquid nitrogen. Analytical flow cytometry was used to check the purity and quantity of every magnetically sorted T cell population. Genomic DNA was isolated from each sorted fraction and quantified by UV absorbance on a Nanodrop 2000c. Using the deep immunoSEQ assay, TCR CDR3 regions were amplified from genomic DNA by multiplex PCR. Extracted genomic DNA from each cell subset was distributed evenly across all wells of several immunoSEQ 96-well plates, and each plate was treated as a replicate. For sorted subsets, each replicate PCR was loaded with about 0.2 ug genomic DNA, equivalent to 30,000 or so T cell genomes. Purified libraries were measured with a Qubit 3.0 fluorometer, size-checked on a Bioanalyzer 2100, and measured again with the KAPA Library Quantification kit. Every immunoSEQ 96-well plate was sequenced on a dedicated single-read 150-cycle Illumina NextSeq 550 flow cell. For the original study's pipeline: Because only junctional sequences without quality scores were contained in the immunoSEQ output, filtering matching that applied to full-length reads could not be performed. To assign V/J genes and CDR3, sequences were annotated against IMGT germline references using PyIR, a Python wrapper for IgBLAST v1.9. Reads with weak V/J assignments (E-value above 1e-6), missing CDR3, stop codons, out-of-frame junctions, or ambiguous translated residues were removed. V3J clonotypes were defined as sequences sharing an identical inferred V gene, J gene, and CDR3 amino acid sequence. Percentage overlap between repertoires was computed as shared unique clonotypes divided by the size of the smaller repertoire. Repertoire richness was assessed with RTK rarefaction, the Chao1 estimator, and Recon v2.1 estimates of unobserved clonotypes. OLGA was used to compute generation probabilities for all TCRbeta clonotypes that the gDNA method yielded from a handful of donors. Held by TCRdb, this immuneACCESS table contains in-frame sequences only and omits some clones. Under half of the omission traces to an unresolved V gene where checked; the cause of the rest is unknown. From that table come the V and J calls and clone size; the DNA was used to work out D and trimming. The sample includes over a million clones, with around three quarters observed a single time. Roughly 0.55% of the sample goes to the ten largest clones.

The clonotype was recovered from a man aged 18 to 35 in good health. Some clones in this sample may be carry-over from other donors' samples. Sequenced input: memory CD4+ T cells from PBMCs. The meaning of the sample's cell subset or site label: CD45RA-negative fraction. The sequence links TRBV30 to TRBJ2-1, and 10 junction bases match TRBD2. DNA sequence: TGCACTAGCGGGACCATTAACGAGCAGTTCTTC. This sequence encodes CTSGTINEQFF.